These 29 T cell receptor beta chains came from one sample sequenced in a study of T cells in Graves' hyperthyroidism and ophthalmopathy. The TCR beta CDR3 regions underwent amplification using RNA transcripts as the source. HTBI primers were used for first-round RT-PCR of the TCR CDR3. TCRdb independently ran MiXCR on the multiplex PCR reads; one entry per CDR3 protein. This sample has some 340,000 distinct CDR3 sequences, with roughly an eighth found just once. The sequenced sample consisted of blood. The receptors derive from a woman in her 40s with Graves' ophthalmopathy.

The chain links TRBV4-2 to TRBJ1-5; D call uncertain. The CDR3 covers 15 residues. CDR1 is LGHNA, CDR2 YNFKEQ, per germline. Deletions cut 0 bases from V and 0 bases from J, with 6 bases between. The CDR3 DNA is TGTGCCAGCAGCCAAGATTACAATAGCAATCAGCCCCAGCATTTT. Its protein is CASSQDYNSNQPQHF.

In the case of this clonotype: Being one base from a much bigger clone, this may be a read error. This chain connects TRBV7-9 to TRBJ1-2; no clear D. Trimming took off 2 bases at V and 4 bases at J, with 14 bases between the two ends. Germline CDR1 reads SEHNR; CDR2 reads FQNEAQ (reference sequence). The CDR3 length is 15 residues. CDR3 region: CASSLKTRVTYGYTF. The DNA of the CDR3 is TGTGCCAGCAGCTTAAAGACAAGGGTTACCTATGGCTACACCTTC.

This clonotype showed up just a few times. This chain links TRBV7-9 with TRBJ2-3, with D possibly being TRBD2 (5 bases). Germline V gene sequence: CDR1 SEHNR, CDR2 FQNEAQ (reference sequence). The CDR3 is 15 amino acids. V lost 4 bases, J lost 2 bases, and 13 bases lay in between. CDR3 sequence reads: CASSWGAPLTDTQYF. Here the CDR3 DNA reads TGTGCCAGCAGCTGGGGAGCCCCCCTCACAGATACGCAGTATTTT.

In its sample, this clonotype was seen many times. The chain recombines TRBV7-9 with TRBJ2-5; possibly TRBD2 for D (5 bases). In germline, CDR1 is SEHNR, CDR2 FQNEAQ (reference sequence). The CDR3 is 15 amino acids. V was clipped by 1 base and J by 13 bases, with 22 bases between them. The CDR3 DNA is TGTGCCAGCAGCTTAGAGTCGGGGAGAGAACTAGTCGCGTACTTC. It codes for CASSLESGRELVAYF.

This clonotype was counted many times. This chain joins TRBV12-3 or TRBV12-4 and TRBJ2-7, with a weak D call TRBD1 (6 bases). The germline V and J ends were trimmed by 6 bases and 2 bases, with 17 bases remaining between them. This CDR3 contains 15 residues. CDR3 DNA sequence: TGTGCCAGCAGGAAACATGCAGGGGCAGCCTACGAGCAGTACTTC. The encoded protein is CASRKHAGAAYEQYF.

This clonotype was seen a handful of times. This chain links TRBV30 with TRBJ2-7; 10 bases agree with TRBD2. CDR3 size: 18 residues. Per germline, CDR1 GTSNPN and CDR2 SVGIG (reference sequence). J lost 4 bases, V lost 0 bases, and 15 bases had no gene match. The CDR3 bases are TGTGCCTGGAGTGTAGCCCGATCGACTAGCGGGCCCGGATACGAGCAGTACTTC. Protein sequence: CAWSVARSTSGPGYEQYF.

As to this clonotype: One base away lies a much larger clone, so this may be a sequencing read error. This chain joins TRBV2 and TRBJ1-6; 8 bases agree with TRBD1. The CDR3 consists of 14 residues. CDR1 and CDR2 (germline): SNHLY, FYNNEI. V was pared by 6 bases and J by 12 bases, with 10 bases of the junction left unmatched. The CDR3 loop reads CASSVGTGYLPLHF. The CDR3, as DNA: TGTGCCAGCAGCGTCGGGACAGGATATTTACCCCTCCACTTT.

This clonotype was picked up many times. V is TRBV30 and J is TRBJ1-6, with D maybe TRBD1 (6 bases). V lost 3 bases and J 7 bases, leaving 13 bases between the germline ends. The CDR3 length is 14 residues. The germline V gene encodes CDR1 GTSNPN and CDR2 SVGIG (reference sequence). The CDR3 coding sequence is TGTGCCTGGAGGGGCGGGACATACAATTCACCCCTCCACTTT. Protein sequence: CAWRGGTYNSPLHF.

This clonotype was counted ten times or more. The chain employs TRBV14 and TRBJ2-5; D possibly matches TRBD1 or TRBD2 (5 bases each). Trimming shortened V by 0 bases and J by 4 bases, and 15 bases separated the two germline ends. The CDR3 totals 16 residues. Germline lookup yields CDR1 SGHDN and CDR2 FVKESK. The DNA for the CDR3 is TGTGCCAGCAGCCAAGATCTACTACGGGGCCGAGAGACCCAGTACTTC. Its translation: CASSQDLLRGRETQYF.

This clonotype occurred a few times. The V call is TRBV5-4, the J call TRBJ2-7; 7 bases map to TRBD2. CDR1 is SGHNT, CDR2 YYREEE, per germline (reference sequence). This CDR3 has 15 amino acids. V shed 0 bases and J 3 bases; nucleotides not matched to a gene: 6. CDR3 nucleotides: TGTGCCAGCAGCTTGGAACGGGGGGTTTACTACGAGCAGTACTTC. This encodes CASSLERGVYYEQYF.

Many counts were recorded for this clonotype. As DNA, the CDR3 is TGTGCCAGCAGTATCGACAGGGGTCGCTCCTACGAGCAGTACTTC. Its protein is CASSIDRGRSYEQYF. The V gene is TRBV2, the J gene TRBJ2-7, with 8 positions matching TRBD1. Germline CDR1 reads SNHLY; CDR2 reads FYNNEI. The length of the CDR3 is 15 residues. V lost 5 bases and J lost 0; bases outside the gene matches: 6.

This clonotype was recorded a few times. The rearrangement links TRBV4-1 to TRBJ2-6; perhaps TRBD2 as D (6 bases). V was cut by 1 base and J by 2 bases, with 9 bases left in between. From germline, CDR1 is MGHRA and CDR2 YSYEKL. The CDR3 runs to 16 residues. The CDR3 sequence is CASSQGPGAGANVLTF. The CDR3 DNA reads TGCGCCAGCAGCCAAGGTCCGGGAGCTGGGGCCAACGTCCTGACTTTC.

Many counts were recorded for this clonotype. The chain links TRBV10-3 to TRBJ1-2; maybe TRBD1 (6 bases). The CDR3 loop spans 13 amino acids. Germline V gene sequence: CDR1 ENHRY, CDR2 SYGVKD. V lost 2 bases and J 4 bases, leaving 8 bases between the germline ends. CDR3 in DNA: TGTGCCATCAGTGAGGACAGGTTCTATGGCTACACCTTC. This gives the protein CAISEDRFYGYTF.

This clonotype has a handful of counts. The J gene is TRBJ2-1, the V gene TRBV5-1; TRBD2 is a possible D gene (5 bases). This CDR3 region has 14 residues. Trimming stripped 0 bases from V and 9 bases from J, with 13 bases between. Germline V lookup: CDR1 SGHRS, CDR2 YFSETQ. CDR3 in DNA: TGCGCCAGCAGCTTGGGAAACAGAGAGGGTGAGCAGTTCTTC. It yields the protein CASSLGNREGEQFF.

The genes are TRBV28 and TRBJ2-7; tentatively, D is TRBD2 (6 bases). The CDR3 has 13 amino acids. Trimming shortened V by 4 bases and J by 3 bases, and 10 bases separated the two germline ends. CDR1 MDHEN and CDR2 SYDVKM come from the germline V gene. The CDR3 nucleotides read TGTGCCAGCAGTTCGGGACTCCTCTACGAGCAGTACTTC. This encodes CASSSGLLYEQYF.

This clonotype appeared many times. The gene calls are TRBV20-1 and TRBJ1-1; D is uncertain. The CDR3 has 13 amino acids. Per the germline V gene, CDR1 is DFQATT and CDR2 is SNEGSKA (reference sequence). Trimming stripped 1 base from V and 10 bases from J, with 16 bases between. CDR3 DNA sequence: TGCAGTGCTAGAGCCAAAAGGACGGAGTTAGCTTTCTTT. This gives the protein CSARAKRTELAFF.

The chain uses TRBV6-1 and TRBJ1-2; 11 bases map to TRBD1. The CDR3 contains 15 residues. Looked up from germline, CDR1 is MNHNS and CDR2 is SASEGT. Trimming cost V 6 bases and J 7 bases; bases outside gene matches: 10. CDR3 sequence: CASRPRDRGFGGYTF. The CDR3 DNA is TGTGCCAGCAGACCGCGGGACAGGGGGTTCGGTGGCTACACCTTC.

In its sample, this clonotype was seen many times. The chain is built from TRBV11-1 and TRBJ1-1; TRBD1 matches at 7 bases. CDR3 length equals 14 residues. The ends lost 5 bases at V and 6 bases at J; junction bases unmatched: 9. Looked up from germline, CDR1 is SGHAT and CDR2 is FQDESV (reference sequence). The CDR3 region has the DNA TGTGCCAGCAGCCCGGACAGGCTGGGAGCTGAAGCTTTCTTT. Protein: CASSPDRLGAEAFF.

The V and J genes are TRBV4-2 and TRBJ1-6; 7 bases agree with TRBD1. The trim removed 2 bases at V and 7 bases at J, leaving 2 bases unmatched. Germline CDR1 is LGHNA and CDR2 is YNFKEQ. The CDR3 is made up of 14 amino acids. CDR3 in amino acids: CASSQRDSNSPLHF. As DNA, the CDR3 is TGTGCCAGCAGCCAACGGGACAGCAATTCACCCCTCCACTTT.

Concerning this clonotype itself: A read error may be the cause here, since a much bigger clone is one base away. This chain uses TRBV12-3 or TRBV12-4 with TRBJ2-7, with D hard to call. The CDR3 covers 13 residues. In nucleotides, the CDR3 is TGTGCCGGCAGTAAGGCAACCTATTACGAGCAGTACTTC. It is translated as CAGSKATYYEQYF.

V is TRBV7-9 and J is TRBJ1-2; a weak D match, TRBD1 (6 bases). The CDR3 is 13 residues long. V lost 5 bases, J lost 4 bases, and 11 bases lay in between. Germline-derived CDR1 and CDR2 are SEHNR and FQNEAQ (reference sequence). CDR3 protein: CASSPGHLYGYTF. DNA for the CDR3: TGTGCCAGCAGCCCGGGACACCTCTATGGCTACACCTTC.

This clonotype was counted a few times. This sequence joins TRBV3-1 and TRBJ2-7; TRBD2 aligns across 7 bases. Germline lookup yields CDR1 LGHDT and CDR2 YNNKEL (reference sequence). The CDR3 is 15 amino acids. V shed 4 bases and J 1 base; nucleotides not matched to a gene: 7. The CDR3 sequence is CASSPRTRTSYEQYF. The CDR3 DNA follows: TGTGCCAGCAGCCCGAGGACTAGGACTTCCTACGAGCAGTACTTC.

This clonotype has just a few counts. This sequence joins TRBV19 and TRBJ2-3, with 9 bases that match TRBD1. J was trimmed by 4 bases and V by 5 bases; bases with no gene match: 7. The CDR3 totals 15 residues. Germline V gene lookup returns CDR1 LNHDA and CDR2 SQIVND (reference sequence). The CDR3 nucleotides read TGTGCCAGTAGTCCACAGGGGGCAAGGGCAGATACGCAGTATTTT. Residues: CASSPQGARADTQYF.

This clonotype has a handful of counts. The V gene is TRBV5-4, the J gene TRBJ2-1, with TRBD2 matching 7 bases. This CDR3 contains 15 residues. V gave up 4 bases and J gave up 9 bases; unmatched junction bases: 13. Germline assignment: CDR1 SGHNT and CDR2 YYREEE (reference sequence). CDR3 sequence: CASSPWGGRGGEQFF. In DNA form, the CDR3 reads TGTGCCAGCAGCCCGTGGGGGGGAAGGGGCGGTGAGCAGTTCTTC.

This clonotype was seen many times. This rearrangement joins TRBV19 to TRBJ2-7; a possible D gene is TRBD2 (5 bases). Germline lookup yields CDR1 LNHDA and CDR2 SQIVND (reference sequence). V lost 4 bases, J lost 7 bases, and 11 bases lay in between. The CDR3 is 12 amino acids. CDR3 coding DNA: TGTGCCAGTAGTACCGGCCCGGGGGAGCAGTACTTC. Translating gives CASSTGPGEQYF.

This clonotype was counted at least ten times. The genes are TRBV18 and TRBJ1-5; TRBD1 aligns across 7 bases. V shed 3 bases, J shed 3 bases, and the junction held 2 bases outside the gene matches. The CDR3 loop spans 14 amino acids. Looked up from germline, CDR1 is KGHSH and CDR2 is LQKENI. CDR3 sequence: CASSPGQINQPQHF. The DNA of the CDR3 is TGTGCCAGCTCACCGGGACAGATCAATCAGCCCCAGCATTTT.

This clonotype was counted ten times or more. The DNA of the CDR3 is TGTGCCAGCACGGACAGGGCCACTGAAGCTTTCTTT. Translation gives CASTDRATEAFF. The genes are TRBV28 and TRBJ1-1; 8 bases agree with TRBD1. Trimming at V came to 7 bases and at J to 4 bases, leaving 2 bases not matched to a gene. The length of the CDR3 is 12 residues. Germline loops: CDR1 MDHEN, CDR2 SYDVKM. Looking up the rest from reference TRBV28 and TRBJ1-1 gives the full variable domain: DVKVTQSSRYLVKRTGEKVFLECVQDMDHENMFWYRQDPGLGLRLIYFSYDVKMKEKGDIPEGYSVSREKKERFSLILESASTNQTSMYLCASTDRATEAFFGQGTRLTVV.

At least ten counts were recorded for this clonotype. This chain joins TRBV24-1 and TRBJ2-1; either TRBD1 or TRBD2 may fit D (5 bases each). Germline values: CDR1 KGHDR, CDR2 SFDVKD. Trimming stripped 4 bases from V and 9 bases from J, with 12 bases between. CDR3 length: 13 residues. The CDR3, as DNA: TGTGCCACCAGTGAGGCCGGGGCGGGTGAGCAGTTCTTC. This sequence encodes CATSEAGAGEQFF.

The sample holds many counts of this clonotype. CDR3 amino acids: CSADPVLVDEQFF. DNA for the CDR3: TGCAGTGCTGACCCCGTGCTAGTCGATGAGCAGTTCTTC. The chain is built from TRBV20-1 and TRBJ2-1; unclear D gene. The CDR3 loop spans 13 amino acids. V was shortened by 5 bases and J by 8 bases, with 16 bases between the two germline ends. CDR1 and CDR2 from the germline V gene are DFQATT and SNEGSKA (reference sequence).